One sample yielded the 28 T cell receptor beta chains listed below, sequenced in a study of blood T cell repertoires in COVID-19. The repertoire was sequenced with immunoSEQ multiplex PCR; TCRdb's copy has only in-frame clones and lacks some. The sample contains 190,000 or so clones, about 85% of which appear only once. Sample: PBMCs or T cells enriched from blood (not recorded which). These TCRs come from a middle-aged man who had recovered from COVID-19.

The rearrangement links TRBV4-1 to TRBJ2-1; no clear D gene. Trimming took 1 base from V and 4 from J, leaving 8 bases between them. Germline V CDR1 and CDR2: MGHRA, YSYEKL. The CDR3 is made up of 14 amino acids. CDR3 nucleotide sequence: TGCGCCAGCAGCCAAGGTCTAATTTACAATGAGCAGTTCTTC. Its protein is CASSQGLIYNEQFF.

In the case of this clone: Other nucleotide sequences in the sample specify the same CDR3. The CDR3 region has the DNA TGTGCCAGCAGCTTCTCTGGCGGCTACACCTTC. Translated: CASSFSGGYTF. The chain employs TRBV7-9 and TRBJ1-2, with no clear D. Germline assignment: CDR1 SEHNR and CDR2 FQNEAQ (reference sequence). The CDR3 loop spans 11 amino acids. V was clipped by 3 bases and J by 8 bases, with 7 bases between them. Complete variable domain (other parts from reference TRBV7-9 and TRBJ1-2): DTGVSQNPRHKITKRGQNVTFRCDPISEHNRLYWYRQTLGQGPEFLTYFQNEAQLEKSRLLSDRFSAERPKGSFSTLEIQRTEQGDSAMYLCASSFSGGYTFGSGTRLTVV.

V usage is TRBV30 and J usage is TRBJ2-7, with 7 bases identical to TRBD2. From germline, CDR1 is GTSNPN and CDR2 SVGIG (reference sequence). The junction had 11 bases not matched to a gene; V was cut back by 3 bases and J by 6 bases. This CDR3 has 14 amino acids. The CDR3 DNA follows: TGTGCCTGGAGGAAACCTACGAGCGGGGCCGAGCAGTACTTC. Encoded protein: CAWRKPTSGAEQYF.

This chain connects TRBV5-4 to TRBJ1-6, with 9 bases identical to TRBD1. This CDR3 has 15 amino acids. The J segment lost 7 bases and the V segment lost 5 bases, leaving 7 bases of the junction unmatched. Germline CDR1 reads SGHNT; CDR2 reads YYREEE (reference sequence). This chain's CDR3 is CASRTPGTGNSPLHF. The DNA of the CDR3 is TGTGCCAGCAGGACCCCCGGGACAGGGAATTCACCCCTCCACTTT.

This clone appeared a few times. The J gene is TRBJ2-7, the V gene TRBV5-1; 9 bases fit TRBD1. The CDR3 length is 13 residues. V trimming: 3 bases; J trimming: 5 bases; junction bases outside the gene matches: 3. Germline CDR1 and CDR2: SGHRS and YFSETQ. CDR3 region: CASSSGTGNEQYF. In DNA form, the CDR3 reads TGCGCCAGCAGCTCAGGGACAGGGAACGAGCAGTACTTC.

This rearrangement joins TRBV5-1 to TRBJ1-1; D not certain. The CDR3 is made up of 13 amino acids. Trimming removed 0 bases from V and 7 bases from J, with 10 bases in between. Germline V gene data show CDR1 as SGHRS and CDR2 as YFSETQ. The CDR3 DNA sequence: TGCGCCAGCAGCTTGGACAGCCTCGGTGAAGCTTTCTTT. This sequence encodes CASSLDSLGEAFF.

In this sample, this clone turned up once. This chain links TRBV12-5 with TRBJ2-1; 7 nucleotides agree with TRBD1. This CDR3 spans 12 amino acids. J was trimmed by 6 bases and V by 6 bases; bases with no gene match: 2. Germline CDR1 LGHNT, CDR2 FRNRAP. Written as DNA, the CDR3 is TGTGCTAGTGGGACAGGGCCCAATGAGCAGTTCTTC. It specifies CASGTGPNEQFF.

The rearrangement links TRBV7-9 to TRBJ1-1, with 7 nucleotides matching TRBD1. The V gene end was trimmed by 5 bases and the J gene end by 7 bases; junction bases not matched to a gene: 4. Looked up from germline, CDR1 is SEHNR and CDR2 is FQNEAQ (reference sequence). CDR3 length: 12 residues. In DNA form, the CDR3 reads TGTGCCAGCAGCCCGGGACAGAGTGAAGCTTTCTTT. The encoded protein is CASSPGQSEAFF.

The V and J genes are TRBV30 and TRBJ2-4; the match to TRBD2 covers 12 bases. V gave up 2 bases and J gave up 9 bases; unmatched junction bases: 11. The CDR3 length is 16 residues. Germline V gene lookup returns CDR1 GTSNPN and CDR2 SVGIG (reference sequence). The CDR3 reads CAWSPLLAGGPIIQYF. DNA for the CDR3: TGTGCCTGGAGTCCTTTGCTAGCGGGAGGGCCTATCATTCAGTACTTC.

In regard to this clone: A junction end diverges from the germline sequence, so it may reflect a read error. The V and J genes are TRBV16 and TRBJ1-5; the D gene is possibly TRBD1 (6 bases). CDR3 length: 15 amino acids. CDR1 is KGHSY, CDR2 FQNENV, per germline. The CDR3 region has the DNA TGTGCCAGCAGCCAATCGGGGGGGCAAAATCTGCCCCAGCATTTT. It codes for CASSQSGGQNLPQHF.

The chain employs TRBV28 and TRBJ2-1; D unclear. The CDR3 loop spans 13 amino acids. Trimming left V 3 bases short and J 5 bases short, with 8 bases between. CDR1 is MDHEN and CDR2 is SYDVKM in the germline V gene. CDR3 DNA: TGTGCCAGCAGTTTGAGCACCCACAATGAGCAGTTCTTC. This translates into CASSLSTHNEQFF.

The rearrangement uses TRBV9 and TRBJ1-2; 11 bases fit TRBD1. The CDR3 contains 15 residues. The junction had 6 bases not matched to a gene; V was cut back by 2 bases and J by 6 bases. Germline V gives CDR1 SGDLS, CDR2 YYNGEE. The chain's CDR3 is CASSVGTGGIDGYTF. The CDR3 coding sequence is TGTGCCAGCAGCGTCGGGACAGGGGGAATTGATGGCTACACCTTC.

This chain uses TRBV28 with TRBJ2-7; 8 nucleotides align to TRBD2. After removal of 3 bases from V and 2 bases from J, the junction contained 6 bases not matched to a gene. CDR3 size: 15 residues. Germline assignment: CDR1 MDHEN and CDR2 SYDVKM. DNA for the CDR3: TGTGCCAGCAGTTTCTTAGCGGGAAAACCCTACGAGCAGTACTTC. Protein: CASSFLAGKPYEQYF.

This sequence joins TRBV4-2 and TRBJ1-4; the match to TRBD1 covers 9 bases. Per germline, CDR1 LGHNA and CDR2 YNFKEQ. After removal of 1 base from V and 5 bases from J, the junction contained 14 bases not matched to a gene. The CDR3 runs to 19 residues. In DNA, the CDR3 is TGTGCCAGCAGCCAAGCTGGTGGACAGGGGCCTTTATTGAATGAAAAACTGTTTTTT. This codes for CASSQAGGQGPLLNEKLFF.

CDR3 sequence: CASSLAGREAAFF. DNA for the CDR3: TGTGCCAGCAGTTTGGCGGGCCGCGAAGCAGCTTTCTTT. The V call is TRBV27, the J call TRBJ1-1; no reliable D call. The CDR3 spans 13 residues. Per germline, CDR1 MNHEY and CDR2 SMNVEV (reference sequence). Between the trimmed V and J ends, which lost 3 bases and 10 bases, there was a span of 15 bases.

The chain links TRBV7-9 to TRBJ1-5; 7 positions match TRBD1. The CDR3 covers 15 residues. Germline CDR1 and CDR2: SEHNR and FQNEAQ (reference sequence). J gave up 3 bases and V 5 bases, and 7 bases lay outside the gene matches. The CDR3 region has the DNA TGTGCCAGCAGCCCCCCCGGGACAGTCAATCAGCCCCAGCATTTT. Translation: CASSPPGTVNQPQHF.

The V call is TRBV19, the J call TRBJ2-2, with TRBD1 matching 9 bases. The CDR3 extends over 16 amino acids. The germline gives CDR1 LNHDA, CDR2 SQIVND (reference sequence). Losses at the gene ends were 6 bases for V and 0 bases for J; bases not matched to a gene: 5. The CDR3 DNA reads as TGTGCCAGTAGGGAACAGGGGGCTACGAACACCGGGGAGCTGTTTTTT. This codes for CASREQGATNTGELFF.

The genes are TRBV27 and TRBJ1-6; 9 bases are a match to TRBD1. Germline trimming cut 5 bases from V and 6 bases from J; bases unmatched to any gene: 8. The CDR3 totals 16 residues. Per the germline V gene, CDR1 is MNHEY and CDR2 is SMNVEV (reference sequence). CDR3 coding DNA: TGTGCCAGCAGTCGGACAGGGGTTGGAGCTAATTCACCCCTCCACTTT. Protein: CASSRTGVGANSPLHF.

This chain uses TRBV6-9 with TRBJ2-7; the match to TRBD2 covers 13 bases. The germline V gene has CDR1 MNHGY and CDR2 SVAAGI. V was pared by 6 bases and J by 2 bases, with 7 bases of the junction left unmatched. This CDR3 spans 16 amino acids. CDR3 bases: TGTGCCAGCAGATCTACCGGGACTAGCGGGACCTACGAGCAGTACTTC. Amino acid sequence: CASRSTGTSGTYEQYF.

This chain joins TRBV5-1 and TRBJ2-5; the match to TRBD1 covers 7 bases. The V and J ends lost 8 bases and 3 bases, in that order; junction bases with no gene match: 10. Per germline, CDR1 SGHRS and CDR2 YFSETQ. The CDR3 spans 14 residues. The CDR3 loop is CASTRDSSKETQYF. The CDR3 coding sequence is TGCGCCAGTACCCGGGACAGTTCTAAAGAGACCCAGTACTTC.

The chain carries TRBV4-3 and TRBJ2-7, with 10 bases identical to TRBD1. Germline CDR1 is LGHNA and CDR2 is YSLEER. The CDR3 runs 15 residues. V lost 3 bases, J lost 5 bases, and 7 bases stayed unmatched. The CDR3 region is CASSQEGQGQHEQYF. CDR3 nucleotides: TGCGCCAGCAGCCAGGAGGGACAGGGGCAGCACGAGCAGTACTTC.

V usage is TRBV6-1 and J usage is TRBJ2-1; TRBD2 might be the D (6 bases). Germline V gene data show CDR1 as MNHNS and CDR2 as SASEGT. Trimming removed 1 base from V and 3 bases from J, with 13 bases in between. The CDR3 length is 16 residues. The CDR3 is CASSEEDGGGYNEQFF. CDR3 bases: TGTGCCAGCAGTGAAGAAGATGGGGGAGGCTACAATGAGCAGTTCTTC.

The V call is TRBV4-3, the J call TRBJ1-3; 7 bases map to TRBD1. Unmatched junction bases numbered 7, after V lost 2 bases and J lost 0 bases. The CDR3 runs to 17 residues. Germline V gene data show CDR1 as LGHNA and CDR2 as YSLEER. Here the CDR3 reads CASSQRLQGFSGNTIYF. In nucleotides, the CDR3 is TGCGCCAGCAGCCAAAGGTTACAGGGGTTCTCTGGAAACACCATATATTTT.

The DNA of the CDR3 is TGCGCCAGCAGCCAAGAGCGGGGCAACAATGAGCAGTTCTTC. Translated: CASSQERGNNEQFF. The gene calls are TRBV4-3 and TRBJ2-1, with a possible D match to TRBD2 (6 bases). Trimming took off 0 bases at V and 5 bases at J, with 8 bases between the two ends. There are 14 residues in the CDR3. The germline V gene encodes CDR1 LGHNA and CDR2 YSLEER.

The V and J genes are TRBV3-1 (or the pseudogene TRBV3-2) and TRBJ2-7, with 9 positions matching TRBD2. Germline trimming cut 4 bases from V and 4 bases from J; bases unmatched to any gene: 8. Per germline, CDR1 LGHDT and CDR2 YNNKEL (reference sequence). There are 15 residues in the CDR3. The DNA of the CDR3 is TGTGCCAGCAGCCTACCGGGACTAGCCGGTTACGAGCAGTACTTC. Protein sequence: CASSLPGLAGYEQYF.

A few counts support this clone. The gene calls are TRBV5-1 and TRBJ2-7, with TRBD1 identical over 9 bases. This CDR3 is built from 16 residues. Germline V gives CDR1 SGHRS, CDR2 YFSETQ. V dropped 1 base and J dropped 5; count of bases not matched to a gene: 10. CDR3 residues: CASSLYGTGSVDEQYF. CDR3 nucleotide sequence: TGCGCCAGCAGCTTGTACGGGACAGGGTCCGTCGACGAGCAGTACTTC.

This sequence joins TRBV7-2 and TRBJ2-5; 14 nucleotides align to TRBD2. The CDR3 spans 17 residues. Germline-derived CDR1 and CDR2 are SGHTA and FQGNSA. V lost 3 bases and J lost 6; bases outside the gene matches: 9. CDR3 loop: CASSLGTSGSIGKTQYF. The CDR3 DNA reads TGTGCCAGCAGCTTGGGGACTAGCGGGAGTATTGGAAAGACCCAGTACTTC.

V and J are TRBV19 and TRBJ2-1; D is possibly TRBD2 (5 bases). V was cut by 2 bases and J by 1 base, with 12 bases left in between. Germline-derived CDR1 and CDR2 are LNHDA and SQIVND (reference sequence). This CDR3 contains 16 residues. Here the CDR3 DNA reads TGTGCCAGTAGTATAACGAGCGGCTCTTCCTACAATGAGCAGTTCTTC. This encodes CASSITSGSSYNEQFF.